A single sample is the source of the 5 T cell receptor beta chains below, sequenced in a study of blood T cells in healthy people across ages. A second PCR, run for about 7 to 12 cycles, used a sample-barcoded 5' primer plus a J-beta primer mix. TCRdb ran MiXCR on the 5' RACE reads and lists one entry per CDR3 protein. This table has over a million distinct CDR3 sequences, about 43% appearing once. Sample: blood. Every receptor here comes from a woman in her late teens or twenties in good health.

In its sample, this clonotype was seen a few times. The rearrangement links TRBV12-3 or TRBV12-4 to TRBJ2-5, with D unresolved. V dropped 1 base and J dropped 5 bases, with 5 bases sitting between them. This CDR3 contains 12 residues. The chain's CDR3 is CASSLDAETQYF. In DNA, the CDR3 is TGTGCCAGCAGTTTAGACGCGGAGACCCAGTACTTC.

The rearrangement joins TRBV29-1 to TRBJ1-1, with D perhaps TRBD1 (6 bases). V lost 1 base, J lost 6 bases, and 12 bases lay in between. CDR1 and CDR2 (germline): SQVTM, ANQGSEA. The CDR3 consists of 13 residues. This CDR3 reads CSVEGSRGPEAFF. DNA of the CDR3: TGCAGCGTTGAAGGGAGCCGGGGGCCTGAAGCTTTCTTT.

The CDR3 DNA sequence: TGTGCCAGCAGTTTTCTCCCGACTCCGATGGTTCAAGAGACCCAGTACTTC. This translates into CASSFLPTPMVQETQYF. The rearrangement uses TRBV12-3 or TRBV12-4 and TRBJ2-5; D gene ambiguous. CDR3 length equals 17 residues. Trimming cost V 3 bases and J 2 bases, with 19 bases left between them.

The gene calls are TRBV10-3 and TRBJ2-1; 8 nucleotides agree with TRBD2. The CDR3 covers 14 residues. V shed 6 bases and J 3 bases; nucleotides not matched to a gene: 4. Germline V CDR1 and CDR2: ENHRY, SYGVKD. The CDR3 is CAISGAGDYNEQFF. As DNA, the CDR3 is TGTGCCATCAGCGGAGCGGGGGACTACAATGAGCAGTTCTTC.

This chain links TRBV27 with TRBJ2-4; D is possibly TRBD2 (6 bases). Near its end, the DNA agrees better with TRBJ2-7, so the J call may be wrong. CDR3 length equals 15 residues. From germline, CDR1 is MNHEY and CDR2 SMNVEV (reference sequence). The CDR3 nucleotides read TGTGCCAGCAGTCCTACAGGCGGGACGGGATACGAGCAGTACTTC. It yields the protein CASSPTGGTGYEQYF.